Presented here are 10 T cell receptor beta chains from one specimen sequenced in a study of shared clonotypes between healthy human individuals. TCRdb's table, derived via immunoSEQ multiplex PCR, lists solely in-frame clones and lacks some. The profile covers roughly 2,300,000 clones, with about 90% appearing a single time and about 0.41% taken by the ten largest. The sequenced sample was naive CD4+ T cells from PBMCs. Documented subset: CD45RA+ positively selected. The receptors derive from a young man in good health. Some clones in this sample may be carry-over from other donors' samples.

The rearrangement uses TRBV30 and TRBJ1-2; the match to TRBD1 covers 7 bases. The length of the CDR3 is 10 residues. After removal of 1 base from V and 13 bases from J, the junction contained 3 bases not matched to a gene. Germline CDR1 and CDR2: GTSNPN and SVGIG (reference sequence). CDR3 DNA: TGTGCCTGGAGTGAGGGGACAGCCACCTTC. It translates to CAWSEGTATF.

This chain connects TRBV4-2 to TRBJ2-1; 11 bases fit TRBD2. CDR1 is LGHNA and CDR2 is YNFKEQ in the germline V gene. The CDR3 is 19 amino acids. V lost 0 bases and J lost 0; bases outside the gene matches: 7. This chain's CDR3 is CASSQDLGLAGSSYNEQFF. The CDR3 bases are TGTGCCAGCAGCCAAGATCTCGGACTAGCGGGTAGCTCCTACAATGAGCAGTTCTTC.

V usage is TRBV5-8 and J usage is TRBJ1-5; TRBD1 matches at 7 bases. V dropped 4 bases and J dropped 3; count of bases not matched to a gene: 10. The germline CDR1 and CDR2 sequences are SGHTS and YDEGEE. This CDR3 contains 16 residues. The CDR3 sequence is CASSPFRDSFNQPQHF. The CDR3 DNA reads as TGTGCCAGCAGCCCATTCCGGGACAGCTTCAATCAGCCCCAGCATTTT.

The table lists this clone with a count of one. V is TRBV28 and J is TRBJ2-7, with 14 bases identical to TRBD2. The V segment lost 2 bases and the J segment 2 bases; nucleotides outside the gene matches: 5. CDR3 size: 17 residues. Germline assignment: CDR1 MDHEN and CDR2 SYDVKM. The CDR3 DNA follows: TGTGCCAGCAGTTTAGGGACTAGCGGGAGCTGGACCTACGAGCAGTACTTC. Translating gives CASSLGTSGSWTYEQYF.

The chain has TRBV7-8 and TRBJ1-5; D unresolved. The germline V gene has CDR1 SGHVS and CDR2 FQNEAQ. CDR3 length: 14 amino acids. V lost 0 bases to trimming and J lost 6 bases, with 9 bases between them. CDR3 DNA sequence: TGTGCCAGCAGCTTAGCTGAGGGAAGTCAGCCCCAGCATTTT. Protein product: CASSLAEGSQPQHF. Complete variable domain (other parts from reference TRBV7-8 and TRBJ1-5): GAGVSQSPRYKVAKRGQDVALRCDPISGHVSLFWYQQALGQGPEFLTYFQNEAQLDKSGLPSDRFFAERPEGSVSTLKIQRTQQEDSAVYLCASSLAEGSQPQHFGDGTRLSIL.

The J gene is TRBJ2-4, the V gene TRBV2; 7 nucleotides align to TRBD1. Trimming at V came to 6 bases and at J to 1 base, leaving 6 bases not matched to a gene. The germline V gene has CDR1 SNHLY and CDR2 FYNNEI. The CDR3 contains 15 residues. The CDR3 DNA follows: TGTGCCAGCAGACTCCTACAGGGGGCCAAAAACATTCAGTACTTC. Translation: CASRLLQGAKNIQYF.

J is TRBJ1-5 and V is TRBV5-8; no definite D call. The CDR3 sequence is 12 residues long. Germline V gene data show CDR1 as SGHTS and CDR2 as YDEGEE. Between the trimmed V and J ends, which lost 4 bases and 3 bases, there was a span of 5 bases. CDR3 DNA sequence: TGTGCCAGCAGCCGCCCCAATCAGCCCCAGCATTTT. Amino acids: CASSRPNQPQHF.

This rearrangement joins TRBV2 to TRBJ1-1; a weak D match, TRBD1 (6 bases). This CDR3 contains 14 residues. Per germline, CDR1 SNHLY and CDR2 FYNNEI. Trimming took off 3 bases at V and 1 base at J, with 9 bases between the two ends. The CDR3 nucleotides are TGTGCCAGCAGTGATTGGGGGCCGAACACTGAAGCTTTCTTT. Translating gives CASSDWGPNTEAFF.

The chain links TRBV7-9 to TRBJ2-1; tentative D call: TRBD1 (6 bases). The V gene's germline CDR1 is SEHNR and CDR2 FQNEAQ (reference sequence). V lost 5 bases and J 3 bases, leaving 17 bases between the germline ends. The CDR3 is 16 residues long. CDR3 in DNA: TGTGCCAGCAGCCTCCGACAGGAGGCCGGCTACAATGAGCAGTTCTTC. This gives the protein CASSLRQEAGYNEQFF.

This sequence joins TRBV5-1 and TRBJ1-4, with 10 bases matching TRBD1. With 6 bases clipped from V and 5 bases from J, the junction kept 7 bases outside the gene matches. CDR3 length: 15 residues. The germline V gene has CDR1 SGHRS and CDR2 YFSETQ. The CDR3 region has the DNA TGCGCCAGCACAAATCCGGGACAGGGGAATGAAAAACTGTTTTTT. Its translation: CASTNPGQGNEKLFF.